The 10 T cell receptor beta chains reported below all come from one sample, sequenced in a study of vaccination and CD4 T cells after COVID-19. Sequencing of cultured CD4+ T cell DNA used the Oncomine TCR Beta short-read assay. TCRdb re-called the PCR reads with MiXCR, one entry per CDR3 protein. The table lists under 25,000 distinct CDR3 sequences, approximately 67% of them singletons. These TCRs are of unknown antigen specificity. Documented treatment: approximately 11-day PBMC culture with coronavirus spike peptide pools or control peptides (ViraFEST assay). The sample was CD4+ T cells from blood, cultured in vitro. The receptors were sampled from a human donor who had recovered from COVID-19.

V and J are TRBV6-5 and TRBJ1-5, with no clear D. The ends were cut back, 2 bases at V and 0 bases at J, with 20 bases in the middle. Germline V gives CDR1 MNHEY, CDR2 SVGAGI. The CDR3 runs 19 residues. The DNA of the CDR3 is TGTGCCAGCAGTTACGGTCCTAACAGTCTTTTGCTTAGCAATCAGCCCCAGCATTTT. It encodes CASSYGPNSLLLSNQPQHF.

The chain carries TRBV6-2 or TRBV6-3 and TRBJ2-7; the D gene could be TRBD1 or TRBD2 (6 bases each). The germline V and J ends were trimmed by 2 bases and 4 bases, with 9 bases remaining between them. There are 13 residues in the CDR3. Germline V gene data show CDR1 as MNHEY and CDR2 as SVGEGT. CDR3 loop: CASSYRGLYEQYF. The DNA of the CDR3 is TGTGCCAGCAGTTACCGGGGGCTTTACGAGCAGTACTTC.

The rearrangement uses TRBV20-1 and TRBJ1-5, with TRBD1 matching over 12 bases. Trimming cost V 3 bases and J 7 bases; bases outside gene matches: 4. Per germline, CDR1 DFQATT and CDR2 SNEGSKA (reference sequence). This CDR3 has 14 residues. The CDR3 spells CSARGQGAGQPQHF. The DNA of the CDR3 is TGCAGTGCTAGGGGACAGGGGGCAGGACAGCCCCAGCATTTT.

This chain links TRBV28 with TRBJ1-5; D not certain. The CDR3 runs to 14 residues. Germline V gene sequence: CDR1 MDHEN, CDR2 SYDVKM. Trimming pared 8 bases from V and 7 bases from J, leaving 18 bases between. CDR3 in amino acids: CASSGRVKVQPQHF. CDR3 DNA sequence: TGTGCCAGCTCGGGAAGGGTGAAGGTACAGCCCCAGCATTTT.

The chain couples TRBV7-2 to TRBJ1-1; TRBD1 is a possible D gene (6 bases). Per germline, CDR1 SGHTA and CDR2 FQGNSA. The V end lost 4 bases, the J end lost 1 base, and 7 bases lay between the germline ends. The CDR3 sequence is 13 residues long. The CDR3 DNA is TGTGCCAGCAGCTCGACAGGGAACACTGAAGCTTTCTTT. Its translation: CASSSTGNTEAFF.

In this sample, this clonotype turned up once. The chain employs TRBV19 and TRBJ1-2, with D possibly TRBD1 on 5 matching bases. The V and J ends lost 11 bases and 4 bases respectively, with 14 bases between them. CDR3 length: 12 amino acids. The germline CDR1 and CDR2 sequences are LNHDA and SQIVND (reference sequence). The CDR3 spells CASSYGGYGYTF. Here the CDR3 DNA reads TGTGCCTCCTCCTACGGGGGCTATGGCTACACCTTC.

This chain uses TRBV19 with TRBJ2-2, with no clear D. V gave up 4 bases and J gave up 4 bases, with 4 bases separating them. The CDR3 loop spans 12 amino acids. In germline, CDR1 is LNHDA, CDR2 SQIVND (reference sequence). The chain's CDR3 is CASSRPTGELFF. The CDR3 DNA is TGTGCCAGTAGTAGGCCCACCGGGGAGCTGTTTTTT.

The V gene is TRBV20-1, the J gene TRBJ2-4; D unclear. The CDR3 has 14 amino acids. CDR1 DFQATT and CDR2 SNEGSKA come from the germline V gene (reference sequence). The ends were cut back, 6 bases at V and 3 bases at J, with 15 bases in the middle. CDR3 residues: CSAPRTLGKNIQYF. DNA for the CDR3: TGCAGTGCCCCGCGTACCCTAGGCAAAAACATTCAGTACTTC.

The chain employs TRBV11-2 and TRBJ2-7; 9 bases are a match to TRBD1. J gave up 2 bases and V 0 bases, and 8 bases lay outside the gene matches. The CDR3 totals 17 residues. Per germline, CDR1 SGHAT and CDR2 FQNNGV. CDR3 DNA: TGTGCCAGCAGCTTAGATAGAGGGGACAGGGCAGCCTACGAGCAGTACTTC. It translates to CASSLDRGDRAAYEQYF.

This clonotype was observed a few times. The chain carries TRBV20-1 and TRBJ1-1; 10 bases are a match to TRBD1. The germline CDR1 and CDR2 sequences are DFQATT and SNEGSKA (reference sequence). V shed 7 bases and J 0 bases; nucleotides not matched to a gene: 11. The CDR3 covers 16 residues. The CDR3 DNA sequence: TGCAGTGAAAGACCGGGACAGGGGATTCTGAACACTGAAGCTTTCTTT. Translation gives CSERPGQGILNTEAFF.